These 16 T cell receptor beta chains share one sample of origin, sequenced in a study of OX40 agonist ivuxolimab in advanced cancers. The method was immunoSEQ multiplex PCR; TCRdb's version includes in-frame clones alone and lacks a portion of them. This table holds 53,000 or so clones, 70% to 90% found once. The sample consisted of CD4+ or CD8+ T cells sorted from blood, taken in a trial of the OX40 agonist ivuxolimab. The receptors come from an adult with an advanced solid tumor such as melanoma, head and neck, liver or kidney cancer.

This chain joins TRBV18 and TRBJ1-2; D remains unclear. Germline V gene sequence: CDR1 KGHSH, CDR2 LQKENI. Trimming stripped 2 bases from V and 0 bases from J, with 4 bases between. This CDR3 has 13 residues. CDR3 sequence reads: CASSPTANYGYTF. CDR3 DNA sequence: TGTGCCAGCTCACCAACGGCTAACTATGGCTACACCTTC.

This chain connects TRBV6-1 to TRBJ2-3, with 9 bases identical to TRBD2. Germline V gene data show CDR1 as MNHNS and CDR2 as SASEGT. V lost 6 bases and J lost 6; bases outside the gene matches: 7. The CDR3 totals 14 residues. The DNA for the CDR3 is TGTGCCAGCAGGGAAAGCGGGAGGCCCGATACGCAGTATTTT. Its translation is CASRESGRPDTQYF.

The rearrangement uses TRBV4-1 and TRBJ1-4; D gene ambiguous. Per germline, CDR1 MGHRA and CDR2 YSYEKL. The CDR3 is 14 residues long. V gave up 0 bases and J gave up 11 bases, with 13 bases separating them. The CDR3 is CASSQDGGRFKLFF. Written as DNA, the CDR3 is TGCGCCAGCAGCCAAGATGGAGGCCGCTTCAAACTGTTTTTT.

CDR3 in amino acids: CASSELLGSSYEQYF. The DNA of the CDR3 is TGTGCCAGCAGTGAACTCTTGGGGTCTTCCTACGAGCAGTACTTC. V is TRBV6-1 and J is TRBJ2-7; D is undetermined. CDR1 is MNHNS, CDR2 SASEGT, per germline. V was trimmed by 2 bases and J by 1 base, leaving 12 bases between them. The CDR3 is 15 amino acids.

The CDR3 region has the DNA TGCGCCAGCAGCTTGGCCGGAGACAGTCCACGCGAGACCCAGTACTTC. This gives the protein CASSLAGDSPRETQYF. The chain couples TRBV5-1 to TRBJ2-5, with D maybe TRBD1 (5 bases). The CDR3 runs 16 residues. Germline V gene lookup returns CDR1 SGHRS and CDR2 YFSETQ. The V end was cut by 0 bases, the J end by 5 bases, with 17 bases between.

The V call is TRBV4-2, the J call TRBJ2-7; 11 positions agree with TRBD2. Trimming took 4 bases from V and 6 from J; bases not matched to a gene: 8. The germline V gene encodes CDR1 LGHNA and CDR2 YNFKEQ. The CDR3 runs to 15 residues. The CDR3 protein is CASSLKTSGIGEQYF. CDR3 bases: TGTGCCAGCAGCCTCAAGACTAGCGGGATCGGCGAGCAGTACTTC.

The chain joins TRBV15 to TRBJ2-3, with 10 bases lining up with TRBD2. The CDR3 contains 16 residues. Germline V gives CDR1 LNHNV, CDR2 YYDKDF (reference sequence). V lost 5 bases to trimming and J lost 2 bases; unmatched junction nucleotides: 7. The CDR3 coding sequence is TGTGCCACCAGCCCCCGACTAGCGGGTTACACAGATACGCAGTATTTT. It specifies CATSPRLAGYTDTQYF. The full variable domain, with the rest looked up from reference TRBV15 and TRBJ2-3, is DAMVIQNPRYQVTQFGKPVTLSCSQTLNHNVMYWYQQKSSQAPKLLFHYYDKDFNNEADTPDNFQSRRPNTSFCFLDIRSPGLGDTAMYLCATSPRLAGYTDTQYFGPGTRLTVL.

The rearrangement uses TRBV5-1 and TRBJ2-2, with a tentative D call TRBD1 (6 bases). The CDR3 consists of 14 residues. Per the germline V gene, CDR1 is SGHRS and CDR2 is YFSETQ. Trimming removed 0 bases from V and 8 bases from J, with 11 bases in between. CDR3 DNA sequence: TGCGCCAGCAGCTTGGACTGGGGGACAGGGGAGCTGTTTTTT. It codes for CASSLDWGTGELFF. The full variable domain, in which reference TRBV5-1 and TRBJ2-2 provide the parts outside the CDR3, is KAGVTQTPRYLIKTRGQQVTLSCSPISGHRSVSWYQQTPGQGLQFLFEYFSETQRNKGNFPGRFSGRQFSNSRSEMNVSTLELGDSALYLCASSLDWGTGELFFGEGSRLTVL.

This chain uses TRBV5-1 with TRBJ1-1; possible D gene TRBD1, 5 bases. The CDR3 totals 12 residues. Germline assignment: CDR1 SGHRS and CDR2 YFSETQ. The V gene lost 4 bases and the J gene lost 5 bases, with 9 bases spanning the gap. This chain's CDR3 is CASSGGGTEAFF. CDR3 in DNA: TGCGCCAGCAGCGGCGGGGGGACTGAAGCTTTCTTT.

The chain couples TRBV18 to TRBJ1-5; D may be TRBD1 (6 bases). The CDR3 has 15 amino acids. CDR1 and CDR2 (germline): KGHSH, LQKENI. V gave up 6 bases and J gave up 3 bases, with 15 bases separating them. In DNA, the CDR3 is TGTGCCAGCTCCCTCGCGGACAGCCTCAATCAGCCCCAGCATTTT. Protein product: CASSLADSLNQPQHF.

This clone appeared once. This chain joins TRBV27 and TRBJ2-1; 7 bases are a match to TRBD1. J gave up 2 bases and V 6 bases, and 7 bases lay outside the gene matches. The CDR3 sequence is 15 residues long. Germline CDR1 and CDR2: MNHEY and SMNVEV (reference sequence). The CDR3: CASSPTGVTYNEQFF. DNA for the CDR3: TGTGCCAGCAGCCCCACAGGGGTCACCTACAATGAGCAGTTCTTC.

This sequence joins TRBV27 and TRBJ2-7, with 7 bases identical to TRBD1. This CDR3 comprises 18 residues. V trimming: 0 bases; J trimming: 3 bases; junction bases outside the gene matches: 14. CDR1 and CDR2 from the germline V gene are MNHEY and SMNVEV (reference sequence). CDR3 bases: TGTGCCAGCAGTTTATCCCCCGCTGACAGGGTTTCGATCTACGAGCAGTACTTC. Its protein product is CASSLSPADRVSIYEQYF.

This rearrangement joins TRBV5-5 to TRBJ1-2; D may be TRBD1 (5 bases). Germline values: CDR1 SGHKS, CDR2 YYEKEE (reference sequence). The CDR3 runs 18 residues. V lost 0 bases, J lost 2 bases, and 20 bases lay in between. The CDR3 DNA is TGTGCCAGCAGCTTGGGGTCCCTCCTGGGACGGGAAAACTATGGCTACACCTTC. Translating it yields CASSLGSLLGRENYGYTF.

The V and J genes are TRBV2 and TRBJ1-2, with 12 bases identical to TRBD1. Germline CDR1 and CDR2: SNHLY and FYNNEI. Losses at the gene ends were 6 bases for V and 3 bases for J; bases not matched to a gene: 2. The CDR3 length is 14 residues. As DNA, the CDR3 is TGTGCCAGCAGGGGGACAGGGGGCGACTATGGCTACACCTTC. Translation gives CASRGTGGDYGYTF.

This clone was counted between two and nine times. In DNA form, the CDR3 reads TGTGCCAGCAGATCGGACAGGGACCAATTCAGAATCTCCTACGAGCAGTACTTC. Translated, it gives CASRSDRDQFRISYEQYF. The chain links TRBV28 to TRBJ2-7; 8 bases are shared with TRBD1. Germline assignment: CDR1 MDHEN and CDR2 SYDVKM. The V segment lost 6 bases and the J segment 0 bases; nucleotides outside the gene matches: 16. The CDR3 is 18 residues long.

V and J are TRBV27 and TRBJ2-6, with D uncertain. The V end lost 6 bases, the J end lost 3 bases, and 12 bases lay between the germline ends. The CDR3 length is 15 residues. Germline values: CDR1 MNHEY, CDR2 SMNVEV (reference sequence). The chain's CDR3 is CASRERLVGANVLTF. The DNA of the CDR3 is TGTGCCAGCAGGGAGAGGTTGGTTGGGGCCAACGTCCTGACTTTC.